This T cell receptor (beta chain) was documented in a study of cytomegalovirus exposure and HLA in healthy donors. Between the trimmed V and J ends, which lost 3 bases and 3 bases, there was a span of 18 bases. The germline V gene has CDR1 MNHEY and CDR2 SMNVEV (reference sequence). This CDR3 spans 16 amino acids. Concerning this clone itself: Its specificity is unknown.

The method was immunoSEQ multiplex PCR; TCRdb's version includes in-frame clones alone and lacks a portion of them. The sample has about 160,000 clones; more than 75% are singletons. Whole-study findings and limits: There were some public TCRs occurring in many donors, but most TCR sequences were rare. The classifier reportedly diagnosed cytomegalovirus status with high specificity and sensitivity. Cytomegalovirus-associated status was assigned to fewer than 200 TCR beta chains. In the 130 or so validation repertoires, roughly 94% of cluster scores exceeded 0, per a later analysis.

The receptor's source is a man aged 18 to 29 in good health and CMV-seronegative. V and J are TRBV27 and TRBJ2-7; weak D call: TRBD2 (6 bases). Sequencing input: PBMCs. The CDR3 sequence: CASSFSGGTPGYEQYF. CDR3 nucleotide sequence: TGTGCCAGCAGTTTCTCCGGCGGGACCCCCGGCTACGAGCAGTACTTC.